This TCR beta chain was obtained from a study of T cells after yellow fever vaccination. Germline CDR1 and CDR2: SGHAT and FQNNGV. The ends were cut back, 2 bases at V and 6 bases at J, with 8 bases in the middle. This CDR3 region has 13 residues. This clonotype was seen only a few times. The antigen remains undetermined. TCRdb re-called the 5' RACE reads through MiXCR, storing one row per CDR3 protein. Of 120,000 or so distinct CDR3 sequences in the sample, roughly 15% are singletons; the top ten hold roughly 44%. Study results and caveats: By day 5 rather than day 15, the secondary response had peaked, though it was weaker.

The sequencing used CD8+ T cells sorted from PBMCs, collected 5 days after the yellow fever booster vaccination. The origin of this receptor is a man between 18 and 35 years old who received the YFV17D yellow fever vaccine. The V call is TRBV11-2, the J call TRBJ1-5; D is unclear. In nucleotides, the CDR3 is TGTGCCAGCAGCTTATCTGCAGCTCAGCCCCAGCATTTT. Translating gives CASSLSAAQPQHF. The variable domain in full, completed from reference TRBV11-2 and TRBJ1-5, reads EAGVAQSPRYKIIEKRQSVAFWCNPISGHATLYWYQQILGQGPKLLIQFQNNGVVDDSQLPKDRFSAERLKGVDSTLKIQPAKLEDSAVYLCASSLSAAQPQHFGDGTRLSIL.